A single sample is the source of the 14 T cell receptor beta chains below, sequenced in a study of OX40 agonist ivuxolimab in advanced cancers. Profiled with immunoSEQ multiplex PCR; TCRdb holds only in-frame clones, not every one. The sample has some 70,000 clones, approximately 88% seen once. Sequenced here: CD4+ or CD8+ T cells sorted from blood, sampled in a trial of the OX40 agonist ivuxolimab. The receptor source for this set is an adult with an advanced solid tumor such as melanoma, head and neck, liver or kidney cancer.

About this clone itself: This same CDR3 is encoded by further DNA sequences in the sample. The chain has TRBV7-2 and TRBJ2-5; 8 bases fit TRBD2. The CDR3 has 14 amino acids. Germline V gene lookup returns CDR1 SGHTA and CDR2 FQGNSA. The ends lost 1 base at V and 5 bases at J; junction bases unmatched: 3. The CDR3 region has the DNA TGTGCCAGCAGCTTAGGACTAGCGCGGGAGACCCAGTACTTC. Translating gives CASSLGLARETQYF.

This chain uses TRBV4-2 with TRBJ2-2, with TRBD2 matching over 10 bases. Germline assignment: CDR1 LGHNA and CDR2 YNFKEQ. J lost 4 bases, V lost 4 bases, and 6 bases had no gene match. The CDR3 has 16 residues. The CDR3: CASSREASGGTGELFF. In DNA form, the CDR3 reads TGTGCCAGCAGCCGAGAGGCTAGCGGGGGCACCGGGGAGCTGTTTTTT.

As for this clone: This specimen includes other DNA sequences encoding the same CDR3. The rearrangement joins TRBV2 to TRBJ1-3; no clear D. Germline assignment: CDR1 SNHLY and CDR2 FYNNEI. The CDR3 is 13 amino acids. The ends were cut back, 6 bases at V and 0 bases at J, with 6 bases in the middle. In nucleotides, the CDR3 is TGTGCCAGCAGACAGCTCTCTGGAAACACCATATATTTT. Amino acids: CASRQLSGNTIYF.

This clone has more than one count but fewer than ten. V usage is TRBV19 and J usage is TRBJ2-2, with 7 bases aligning to TRBD2. Germline values: CDR1 LNHDA, CDR2 SQIVND (reference sequence). With 8 bases clipped from V and 6 bases from J, the junction kept 0 bases outside the gene matches. The CDR3 consists of 11 residues. CDR3 residues: CASAGAGELFF. For the CDR3, the DNA is TGTGCCAGTGCGGGGGCCGGGGAGCTGTTTTTT.

The gene calls are TRBV5-4 and TRBJ2-2, with D unresolved. The CDR3 covers 13 residues. V lost 0 bases and J 8 bases, leaving 8 bases between the germline ends. CDR1 and CDR2 (germline): SGHNT, YYREEE (reference sequence). The CDR3 protein is CASSLEPRGELFF. As DNA, the CDR3 is TGTGCCAGCAGCTTGGAGCCGAGGGGGGAGCTGTTTTTT.

The chain employs TRBV4-3 and TRBJ2-7; possible D gene TRBD2, 6 bases. The germline gives CDR1 LGHNA, CDR2 YSLEER. Trimming stripped 4 bases from V and 0 bases from J, with 16 bases between. The CDR3 is 16 amino acids. The CDR3 coding sequence is TGCGCCAGCAGCCGATCCATAGCGGACCCCTCCTACGAGCAGTACTTC. Translation: CASSRSIADPSYEQYF.

DNA for the CDR3: TGTGCCAGCAGCCAAGTACAGGGGAACTCACCCCTCCACTTT. This sequence encodes CASSQVQGNSPLHF. This rearrangement joins TRBV14 to TRBJ1-6; 7 bases are shared with TRBD1. The CDR3 consists of 14 residues. The germline gives CDR1 SGHDN, CDR2 FVKESK. After removal of 1 base from V and 10 bases from J, the junction contained 4 bases not matched to a gene.

The CDR3 DNA reads TGTGCCAGCAGCCCAGATGGGACAGGATATTCACCCCTCCACTTT. Translating gives CASSPDGTGYSPLHF. The chain joins TRBV11-2 to TRBJ1-6; 8 bases line up with TRBD1. J was trimmed by 8 bases and V by 5 bases; bases with no gene match: 8. CDR1 and CDR2 (germline): SGHAT, FQNNGV. The CDR3 consists of 15 residues.

The chain's CDR3 is CASSLDRSSYNEQFF. CDR3 nucleotide sequence: TGTGCCAGCAGCCTGGACCGTAGCTCCTACAATGAGCAGTTCTTC. The chain has TRBV7-2 and TRBJ2-1; no clear D gene. Per germline, CDR1 SGHTA and CDR2 FQGNSA. The V and J ends lost 5 bases and 0 bases respectively, with 11 bases between them. This CDR3 comprises 15 residues. Based on the CDR3 plus reference TRBV7-2 and TRBJ2-1, the full variable domain is GAGVSQSPSNKVTEKGKDVELRCDPISGHTALYWYRQSLGQGLEFLIYFQGNSAPDKSGLPSDRFSAERTGGSVSTLTIQRTQQEDSAVYLCASSLDRSSYNEQFFGPGTRLTVL.

This sequence joins TRBV10-3 and TRBJ2-3; D is perhaps TRBD2 (6 bases). The CDR3 length is 13 residues. Trimming pared 10 bases from V and 2 bases from J, leaving 13 bases between. Germline V lookup: CDR1 ENHRY, CDR2 SYGVKD. The CDR3 loop reads CANWGEDTDTQYF. CDR3 sequence (DNA): TGTGCCAACTGGGGGGAGGACACAGATACGCAGTATTTT.

As regards this clone: One junction end does not reproduce the germline sequence, and a read error may be involved. This chain joins TRBV15 and TRBJ2-5; D is perhaps TRBD1 or TRBD2 (6 bases each). The germline CDR1 and CDR2 sequences are LNHNV and YYDKDF (reference sequence). The CDR3 length is 16 residues. The DNA of the CDR3 is TGTGCCACCAGCGGGGGGCCCGGACAAAACCAGGAGACCCAGTACTTC. This gives the protein CATSGGPGQNQETQYF.

The chain recombines TRBV6-1 with TRBJ2-7, with no clear D. The germline V gene encodes CDR1 MNHNS and CDR2 SASEGT. V dropped 4 bases and J dropped 3 bases, with 7 bases sitting between them. The CDR3 contains 12 residues. The CDR3: CASSGSYYEQYF. The DNA for the CDR3 is TGTGCCAGCAGTGGGTCCTACTACGAGCAGTACTTC.

The CDR3 spells CASSPSGEKQFF. The CDR3 DNA follows: TGCGCCAGCAGCCCCTCGGGGGAGAAGCAGTTCTTC. The chain employs TRBV5-1 and TRBJ2-1, with a tentative D call TRBD2 (6 bases). The CDR3 is made up of 12 amino acids. The germline gives CDR1 SGHRS, CDR2 YFSETQ. Trimming took 4 bases from V and 11 from J, leaving 13 bases between them.

About this clone: Within the sample, other DNA sequences also encode this same CDR3. The V call is TRBV28, the J call TRBJ1-2; 10 bases agree with TRBD1. The CDR3 sequence is 14 residues long. Trimming cost V 3 bases and J 4 bases; bases outside gene matches: 2. Germline CDR1 MDHEN, CDR2 SYDVKM. The CDR3 is CASSFGDRGYGYTF. In DNA form, the CDR3 reads TGTGCCAGCAGTTTTGGGGACAGGGGCTATGGCTACACCTTC.